The rows below give T cell receptor beta chains drawn from one sample of a study of cytomegalovirus exposure and HLA in healthy donors. Using immunoSEQ multiplex PCR, the repertoire was profiled, and TCRdb retains in-frame clones only, with some absent. Of around 200,000 clones in the sample, 84% were seen once. The sample taken for sequencing was PBMCs. The receptors were gathered from a girl aged 2-10 years in good health and CMV-seropositive. The CDR3 runs from the conserved cysteine through the conserved F or W. The order of the fields is J gene, V gene, clone size, CDR3 protein. Not every row has a clone size; where given, it reads once, few, many or a size class.

TRBJ1-1 TRBV10-2 . CASSDFPGGQLNTEAFF
TRBJ2-3 TRBV2 . CASRELSYTDTQYF
TRBJ1-1 TRBV5-4 . CASSGGTAGYAFF
TRBJ2-3 TRBV30 . CAWSVGLAGRTDTQYF
TRBJ2-7 TRBV28 . CASSYGLSYEQYF
TRBJ2-3 TRBV19 . CASTTRRASDTQYF
TRBJ2-7 TRBV9 . CASSAGGTPYEQYF
TRBJ1-2 TRBV23-1 . CASSLTYPNYGYTF
TRBJ2-7 TRBV27 . CASSTGTGGGYEQYF
TRBJ1-1 TRBV5-4 . CASRDPRTPATEAFF
TRBJ1-4 TRBV5-1 . CASSLSGGVLEKLFF
TRBJ1-1 TRBV5-1 . CASSRSGGEVEAFF
TRBJ2-7 TRBV5-1 . CASSEIDRGLYEQYF
TRBJ1-3 TRBV15 few CATSRDSGNSGNTIYF
TRBJ1-1 TRBV19 . CASSTTPTANTEAFF
TRBJ1-1 TRBV19 . CASRGQESGGTEAFF
TRBJ1-5 TRBV4-2 few CASSQVFGSRQPQHF
TRBJ2-7 TRBV29-1 . CSVLQGISSYEQYF
TRBJ1-2 TRBV7-3 . CASSTDRGAYGYTF
TRBJ1-6 TRBV28 . CASWWSYNSPLHF
TRBJ2-1 TRBV5-1 . CASSWGTGQYNEQFF
TRBJ2-7 TRBV15 . CATSRERHGGGYGYEQYF
TRBJ1-2 TRBV18 . CASSPRQGEHYGYTF
TRBJ2-1 TRBV6-5 . CASSYTLTSGSNEQFF
TRBJ2-1 TRBV28 . CASSLPSSHPEQFF
TRBJ2-3 TRBV30 . CACLDRVKDTQYF
TRBJ2-1 TRBV6-1 . CASRRGSSYNEQFF
TRBJ1-3 TRBV4-1 few CASSQSQVSGNTIYF
TRBJ2-2 TRBV28 once CASSLYQTGELFF
TRBJ2-2 TRBV4-2 . CASSLYQASRWDTGELFF
TRBJ2-3 TRBV5-1 . CASSSSLAGHTQYF
TRBJ2-7 TRBV7-6 few CASSLEDTTSSYEQYF
TRBJ2-7 TRBV4-2 . CASSQEAQLDRGRGQYF